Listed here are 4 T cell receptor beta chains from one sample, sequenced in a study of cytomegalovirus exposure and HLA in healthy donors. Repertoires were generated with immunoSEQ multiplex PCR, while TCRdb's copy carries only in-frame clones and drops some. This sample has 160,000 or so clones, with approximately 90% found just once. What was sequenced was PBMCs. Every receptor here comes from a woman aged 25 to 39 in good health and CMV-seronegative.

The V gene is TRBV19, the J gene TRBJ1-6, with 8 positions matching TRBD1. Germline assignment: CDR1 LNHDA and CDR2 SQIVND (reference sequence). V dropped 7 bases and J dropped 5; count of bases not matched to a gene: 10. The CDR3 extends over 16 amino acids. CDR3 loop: CASTPGGLRNNSPLHF. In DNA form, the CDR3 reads TGTGCCAGTACCCCAGGGGGCCTCAGGAATAATTCACCCCTCCACTTT.

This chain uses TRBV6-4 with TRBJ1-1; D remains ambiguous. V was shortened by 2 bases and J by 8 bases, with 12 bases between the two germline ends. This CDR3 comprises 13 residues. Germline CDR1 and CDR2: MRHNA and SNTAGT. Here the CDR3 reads CASSDAPGTEAFF. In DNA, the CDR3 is TGTGCCAGCAGTGACGCCCCAGGTACCGAAGCTTTCTTT.

The DNA for the CDR3 is TGTGCCAGCAGCTTAGATTTTGGAGCGGGGGGATCCTACGAGCAGTACTTC. The encoded protein is CASSLDFGAGGSYEQYF. This sequence joins TRBV11-2 and TRBJ2-7; TRBD2 agrees at 9 bases. The CDR3 has 17 amino acids. The junction had 7 bases not matched to a gene; V was cut back by 0 bases and J by 1 base. Germline values: CDR1 SGHAT, CDR2 FQNNGV.

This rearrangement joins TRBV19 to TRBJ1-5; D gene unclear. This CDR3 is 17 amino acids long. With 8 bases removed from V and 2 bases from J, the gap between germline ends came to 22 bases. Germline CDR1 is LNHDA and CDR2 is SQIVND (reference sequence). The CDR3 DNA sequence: TGTGCCAGTCGAGTAGTTCGCGCAACGGGAGGCAATCAGCCCCAGCATTTT. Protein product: CASRVVRATGGNQPQHF.